The present TCR beta chain was sequenced within a study of cytomegalovirus exposure and HLA in healthy donors (dated by TCRdb to the late 2010s). Regarding the research as a whole: In an earlier analysis of about 560 of the donors, 276 Gb of sequence data and 90 million to 120 million unique TCR beta sequences from some 170 million T cells were reported. Approximately 300 gigabases of sequencing data and roughly 81 million unique TCR sequences made up an early release that covered 640 HLA-typed donors. Of the 300 to 500 genotyped donors, less than 90% were placed in the genetic ancestry cluster associated with self-reported Caucasian donors. The study was designed to test whether signatures of past pathogen exposure could be identified by cataloging public T cell receptors. The study used immunosequencing to profile the T cell repertoires of approximately 650 subjects and linked those repertoires to cytomegalovirus serostatus. A separate validation cohort of some 130 different subjects was used in addition to the roughly 640-subject first cohort. High-throughput TCR immunosequencing, statistical association of individual TCRs with disease status, and machine learning were combined to predict cytomegalovirus infection status. In a later analysis, previously published TCR beta repertoires from hundreds of donors were re-analyzed and high-resolution HLA genotyping was added so that TCR occurrence patterns could be studied. In the later analysis, no new phenotypic data were used to find candidate immune exposures; instead, reliance was placed on TCR beta sequences and their occurrence across donors. An earlier analysis of some 600 of the donors applied high-throughput TCR beta sequencing to assess whether each TCR beta V gene segment acted as functional or pseudogenic. Donor age, sex, ethnicity and CMV serostatus were compiled alongside the repertoire data. A later genetic analysis used genome-wide SNP genotypes for about 55% of the 666 donors, treating that subset as a discovery cohort. Every repertoire in the discovery cohort had been generated on one and the same sequencing platform. Class I and class II HLA loci were covered by the typing at four-digit resolution. The number of typed donors differed by locus: about 620-630 for A, B, C, DRB1 and DQB1; approximately 520 for DQA1; approximately 600 for DPA1; and about 470 for DPB1. Roughly five DR-DQ haplotypes were handled as single units for association and clustering, since linkage in the cohort was strong. Among about 410 genotyped donors of the cohort, an average of around 250,000 unique TCR beta nucleotide sequences was sequenced per donor, of which roughly 18% were non-productive.

Via the germline V gene, CDR1 is MNHNS and CDR2 SASEGT. The CDR3 has 15 amino acids, counting the end cysteine and phenylalanine. Solely the CDR3 DNA is kept, with 45 bases framed from the first base. At the junction V is shortened by 6 bases and J by 7 bases; bases outside the gene matches: 10. In total, roughly 670 healthy bone marrow donors made up the cohort. All cohort members were sampled while nominally healthy, although unrecorded immune exposures were likely present. The donor was CMV seropositive and belonged to the group of 270 or so seropositive cohort members. Every donor gave a peripheral blood sample, and the peripheral blood mononuclear cells from that sample were used for TCR beta sequencing. Genomic DNA was extracted from the blood cell samples with the Qiagen DNeasy Blood Extraction Kit. On the study overall, not on this receptor specifically: A total of fewer than 200 TCR beta chains were listed by the study as associated with cytomegalovirus. A few of the identified cytomegalovirus-associated TCR beta chains were confirmed in vitro to be specific for cytomegalovirus antigens. CMV serostatus was the only immune exposure information available for the cohort. Correlated functional status among segregating V segments might reflect linkage disequilibrium, but an unknown experimental factor could not be ruled out. Several of the top co-occurrence clusters appeared to be linked to parvovirus B19, influenza, CMV and Epstein-Barr virus, according to a later analysis. In an earlier analysis of some 550 of the donors, most TCR beta V segments were observed in productive rearrangements about 87% or about 30% of the time, broadly matching IMGT annotations. In a later analysis, the rate of TCR association differed among HLA loci, with DRB1 alleles having the most associated TCRs and HLA-C alleles having the fewest. A later genetic analysis associated a missense DCLRE1C variant with V-gene and J-gene trimming of TCR beta chains, and an independent cohort replicated the association. Compared with the approximately 600-donor mean, donors in an Asian-associated ancestry cluster had fewer N-insertions in productive TCRs, according to a later genetic analysis. Because the 87-base-pair reads could not distinguish some IMGT-functional V segments, including TRBV6-2 and TRBV6-3, those segments were excluded. In both the original and validation cohorts, the classifier was reported to diagnose cytomegalovirus status with high specificity and sensitivity. Most CMV-associated TCR beta chains appeared to be HLA-restricted in a later analysis, and the HLA associations seemed to be driven largely by CMV exposure. Most TCR sequences were observed very rarely across donors, whereas some public TCRs were present in many individuals. Strong co-occurrence of HLA alleles, especially DR and DQ, made assigning TCR associations to individual alleles difficult. The authors suggested that the approach could potentially be extended to other disease states and immunological phenotypes. Specific HLA alleles were associated with 15,000 to 20,000 TCR beta sequences at a false discovery rate of 0.05 in a later analysis. Roughly uniform sequencing depth across donors was assumed in presence/absence analyses, although this assumption may not hold. Because HLA typing was missing for some donors at each locus, association tests included only the typed subset. A cluster of highly shared sequence variants was judged likely to be a technical artifact of the sequencing pipeline. In a later analysis, HLA-associated TCR beta chains were found to be more clonally expanded and to have lower generation probabilities than equally common non-associated chains. Over 15 rarely observed V segments, including chromosome 9 orphons, were excluded from the earlier analysis of approximately 600 of the donors because counts were too low. The cohort was sequenced for TCR beta chains only, and without alpha or paired-chain data the features that could be detected were limited. A further reported finding was that TCR beta sequences accurately predicted the HLA-A and HLA-B alleles for most subjects in the first cohort.

In the case of this clone: What this receptor recognizes is not known. Qualities for individual bases were not recorded, and no much larger clone is one base off.

Library prep was done by the immunoSEQ multiplex PCR assay. For the multiplex PCR, a mixture combining 60 forward primers for TCR Vbeta segments and 13 reverse primers for TCR Jbeta segments was used. Amplification of the CDR3 region of rearranged TCR beta genes was performed with a multiplex PCR assay on genomic DNA. Amplified TCR beta libraries were sequenced as 87-base-pair reads on the Illumina HiSeq System. The authors processed their data as follows. In a later analysis, some 80 million unique TCR beta chains were counted across the 500 to 850 repertoires, and about 9.9 million of these chains were shared by at least two donors. To remove PCR and sequencing errors, raw reads were error-corrected and collapsed into unique sequences using a nearest-neighbor algorithm that merged closely related sequences. CDR3 sequences were aligned to IMGT reference sequences to assign V, D and J gene segments. For a sequence to be retained, a match of at least six nucleotides was required to both a V gene segment and a J gene segment. Rearrangements were classified as productive when the CDR3 lacked stop codons and remained in frame with V and J, and all other rearrangements were classified as non-productive. CDR3 was defined according to IMGT convention as the region running from the second conserved V-encoded cysteine to the conserved J-encoded phenylalanine. The earlier analysis of 587 of the donors excluded any sequence lacking an unambiguous match to a single V gene segment. An earlier analysis of just under 600 of the donors called V segments functional above 56.7% productive rearrangements and segregating when the between-donor standard deviation exceeded 5%. To diagnose cytomegalovirus status from the catalog of TCR beta chain sequences, a statistical classification framework was built. V and J gene assignment, in a later analysis, came from comparing TCR nucleotide sequences with IMGT/GENE-DB human TR gene sequences. The TCRdist pipeline was used in a later analysis to assign CDR3 sequences and most-parsimonious VDJ recombination scenarios. In a later analysis, each TCR beta chain was defined by its CDR3 amino acid sequence together with its V-gene family, and reads without a unique V-gene family were excluded. A later analysis removed 592 highly shared, low-generation-probability nucleotide sequences to deal with suspected cross-contamination and a sequencing artifact. For each public chain, a later analysis derived a clonal expansion index from normalized ranks of inferred template counts within each repertoire. In a later analysis, generation probabilities were computed using a VDJ recombination model fitted to out-of-frame rearrangements, and the results were checked against IGoR. In a later analysis, hypergeometric tests were used to score TCR-TCR, TCR-HLA and TCR-CMV co-occurrence, with a repertoire-size bias correction applied to TCR pairs. False discovery rates were estimated in a later analysis by permuting HLA or CMV assignments 20 times. In a later analysis, co-occurring TCRs were grouped with DBSCAN, and TCRdist sequence similarity was added when clustering was performed within HLA-allele-positive subsets. Repertoires with fewer than 30,000 or more than 120,000 public chains were left out of co-occurrence clustering, as were about 5 repertoires with anomalous nucleotide sharing. Sourced from immuneACCESS, this table was stored by TCRdb with only in-frame sequences that have V and J called. A share of the clones is absent; for the studies checked, an unresolved V gene accounts for under half, and the remainder has no known explanation. V and J calls and clone size are those listed in that table; D and trimming were worked out from the DNA. The sample has 100,000 to 150,000 clones on record, over 70% of them singletons. 7.5% to 9.5% of the sample is taken by the ten largest.

The sample comprised PBMCs. This TCR was recovered from a woman in her forties or fifties in good health and CMV-seropositive. Recombination linked TRBV6-1 to TRBJ2-1; TRBD1 agrees with 9 junctional bases. The sequenced DNA: TGTGCCAGCAGATCGACAGGGGGTACAGTTAATGAGCAGTTCTTC. Its protein reads: CASRSTGGTVNEQFF.